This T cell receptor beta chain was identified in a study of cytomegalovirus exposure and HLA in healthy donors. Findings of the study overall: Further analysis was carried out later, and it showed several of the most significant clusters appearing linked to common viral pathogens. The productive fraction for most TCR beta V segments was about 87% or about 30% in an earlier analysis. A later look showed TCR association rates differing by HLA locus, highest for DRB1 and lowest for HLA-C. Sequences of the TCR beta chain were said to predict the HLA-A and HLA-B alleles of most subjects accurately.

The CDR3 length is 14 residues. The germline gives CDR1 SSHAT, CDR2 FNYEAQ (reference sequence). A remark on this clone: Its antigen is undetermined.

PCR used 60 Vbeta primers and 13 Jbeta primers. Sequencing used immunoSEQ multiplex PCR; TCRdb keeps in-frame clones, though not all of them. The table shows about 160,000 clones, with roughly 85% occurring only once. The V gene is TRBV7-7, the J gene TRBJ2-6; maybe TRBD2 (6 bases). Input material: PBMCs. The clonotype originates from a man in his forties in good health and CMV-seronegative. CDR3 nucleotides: TGTGCTAGCGGAGCGGCTTCTGGGGCCAACGTCCTGACTTTC. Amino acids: CASGAASGANVLTF. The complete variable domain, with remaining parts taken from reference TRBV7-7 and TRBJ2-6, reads GAGVSQSPRYKVTKRGQDVTLRCDPISSHATLYWYQQALGQGPEFLTYFNYEAQPDKSGLPSDRFSAERPEGSISTLTIQRTEQRDSAMYRCASGAASGANVLTFGAGSRLTVL.